The table lists the clone carrying this T cell receptor beta chain with many counts. What it binds is not known. The data originate from a study of T cells after yellow fever vaccination. As for the study in general: Each low-cell-number fraction was prepared by means of SMART-Seq v4 Ultra Low Input. General study results and limits: Some clonotypes, a small share, were shared between CD4 and CD8 compartments. There was a possibility that FACS-sorted repertoires contained abundant clonotypes contaminating from the bulk population.

Trimming shortened V by 3 bases and J by 5 bases, and 14 bases separated the two germline ends. Germline V CDR1 and CDR2: LNHNV, YYDKDF (reference sequence). This CDR3 comprises 15 residues. Template-switching 5'RACE yielded the TCR cDNA; a universal primer site and UMIs were added in the process. One entry per CDR3 protein, called by TCRdb with MiXCR from the 5' RACE reads. The sample carries 250,000 or so distinct CDR3 sequences, 3.6% recorded once. The V and J genes are TRBV15 and TRBJ2-1; D ambiguous. The sample was PBMCs, taken 15 days after the yellow fever booster vaccination. The receptor was isolated from a man between 18 and 35 years old who received the YFV17D yellow fever vaccine. CDR3 nucleotide sequence: TGTGCCACCAGCAGCCTGATGCTCACAGACAATGAGCAGTTCTTC. Protein sequence: CATSSLMLTDNEQFF.